The clone carrying this TCR beta chain was detected ten times or more. Its antigen is undetermined. This entry belongs to a study of early T cells in non-severe SARS-CoV-2 infection. In the study overall: Investigators sequenced bulk RNA drawn from unsorted whole blood, and chains remained unpaired. Study-wide points: Sequences matched to VDJdb favored anti-spike CD8 responses, while private and CD4 specificities were missed.

Individual cDNA molecules carried attached unique molecular identifiers. TCRdb independently ran MiXCR on the 5' RACE reads; one entry per CDR3 protein. This table holds about 40,000 distinct CDR3 sequences, roughly 4.7% found once. There are 13 residues in the CDR3. The V end was cut by 1 base, the J end by 5 bases, with 3 bases between. Germline V gives CDR1 SGHVS, CDR2 FQNEAQ. Sequences were obtained from whole blood. This chain uses TRBV7-8 with TRBJ1-6, with D unresolved. The clonotype comes from an adult who was a healthcare worker with PCR-confirmed SARS-CoV-2 infection or an uninfected control (not recorded which). CDR3 coding DNA: TGTGCCAGCAGCTTAGGGCATAATTCACCCCTCCACTTT. Its translation is CASSLGHNSPLHF.